This T cell receptor beta chain was captured by sequencing in a study of control samples from healthy donors and cancer patients. CDR1 and CDR2 (germline): LGHNA, YNFKEQ. The CDR3 runs to 12 residues. V dropped 3 bases and J dropped 7 bases, with 6 bases sitting between them. The repertoire was sequenced with immunoSEQ multiplex PCR; TCRdb's copy has only in-frame clones and lacks some. Of about 96,000 clones listed, approximately 93% are singletons. The genes are TRBV4-2 and TRBJ2-2; D not resolved. What was sequenced was blood. The clonotype was recovered from a man aged 18 to 30 in good health. CDR3 protein: CASSQIIGELFF. The CDR3 nucleotides read TGTGCCAGCAGCCAGATAATCGGGGAGCTGTTTTTT.